A selection of T cell receptor beta chains follows, all from one sample in a study of CD8+ T cells in alopecia areata. Assay: immunoSEQ multiplex PCR; the TCRdb copy retains only in-frame clones and omits some. The sample records around 300,000 clones, roughly 63% being singletons. The specimen was CD4+ T cells sorted from blood, collected around week 52, from a patient treated with tofacitinib. These receptors all come from a human donor with alopecia areata. CDR3s include the opening cysteine and the closing phenylalanine or tryptophan.

v_call	j_call	cdr3_aa
TRBV6-6	TRBJ2-3	CASSYGSILAADTQYF
TRBV5-1	TRBJ2-7	CASSLDPDRAEQYF
TRBV5-1	TRBJ2-5	CASSLATSGGETQYF
TRBV18	TRBJ1-5	CASSLAGSNQPQHF
TRBV5-1	TRBJ1-6	CASSWGERSPLHF
TRBV30	TRBJ2-1	CAWNNLGLLDEQFF
TRBV6-5	TRBJ1-6	CASSYGPGTATPLHF
TRBV7-7	TRBJ1-3	CASSLVAASGNTIYF
TRBV10-3	TRBJ2-3	CAISEGDTQYF
TRBV5-4	TRBJ2-5	CASSAGQTQETQYF
TRBV29-1	TRBJ2-1	CSARPGQGFNEQFF
TRBV10-3	TRBJ1-5	CAISQDSHNQPQHF
TRBV4-1	TRBJ2-2	CASSPLDGDGTGELFF
TRBV18	TRBJ2-7	CASSVGGTYEQYF
TRBV4-1	TRBJ1-5	CASSQASLQAQHF
TRBV6-5	TRBJ2-7	CASSYDYSYEQYF
TRBV25-1	TRBJ1-1	CAVREAFF
TRBV27	TRBJ1-6	CASSLYGEKTPLHF
TRBV7-6	TRBJ1-5	CASSIQENQPQHF
TRBV5-6	TRBJ2-6	CASSSPWAGANVLTF
TRBV30	TRBJ1-5	CAWSEGTGGQPQHF
TRBV2	TRBJ2-7	CASRGLAGALEQYF
TRBV6-5	TRBJ1-5	CASKMDNSNQPQHF
TRBV7-9	TRBJ2-3	CASSLRGATDTQYF
TRBV15	TRBJ2-3	CATSLETTGTDTQYF
TRBV5-6	TRBJ2-5	CASRLGETQYF
TRBV6-1	TRBJ2-1	CASSEALPSLRNEQFF
TRBV11-2	TRBJ2-7	CASSPRGYLARRYEQYF
TRBV29-1	TRBJ2-5	CSASGTGSIGETQYF
TRBV12-5	TRBJ2-7	CASGFRQGIDEQYF
TRBV4-3	TRBJ2-5	CASSLSGTAETQYF
TRBV5-1	TRBJ2-5	CASSPGLAGGRTVQETQYF
TRBV30	TRBJ1-2	CAWSTGQGYGYTF
TRBV29-1	TRBJ2-7	CSVTGTGVYEQYF
TRBV5-4	TRBJ2-1	CASTLGSGGGRHNEQFF
TRBV18	TRBJ1-1	CASSPKRGTAEAFF
TRBV11-2	TRBJ2-2	CASRFSGANTGELFF
TRBV4-1	TRBJ1-1	CASSQDRAGVNTEAFF
TRBV25-1	TRBJ1-2	CASGETRPGYGYTF
TRBV25-1	TRBJ1-1	CASSGTGSITEAFF
TRBV5-1	TRBJ2-5	CASSLLAGGQETQYF
TRBV6-5	TRBJ2-7	CASSYASSYEQYF
TRBV5-6	TRBJ1-6	CASSLGTSPDSPLHF
TRBV20-1	TRBJ2-5	CSAEPGHHF
TRBV2	TRBJ2-5	CASGAGETQYF